This T cell receptor (beta chain) was sequenced for a study of cytomegalovirus exposure and HLA in healthy donors. Study at large: Researchers previously reported finding roughly 120 million unique TCR beta sequences from approximately 200 million T cells.

On this clone: The target antigen is unknown. An end of the junction does not agree with germline; a read error may underlie this.

PCR involved 60 Vbeta and 13 Jbeta primers. Profiling relied on immunoSEQ multiplex PCR, and the TCRdb table lists in-frame clones only, not all of them. The sample yields about 130,000 clones, roughly 80% seen once. This CDR3 is built from 12 residues. Germline V CDR1 and CDR2: SEHNR, FQNEAQ (reference sequence). Study-wide findings and caveats: Analyzed later, most CMV-associated TCR beta chains appeared HLA-restricted.

Sequencing was carried out using PBMCs. The receptor's source is a woman aged 50 to 65 in good health and CMV-seropositive. The chain joins TRBV7-9 to TRBJ2-1; D is uncertain. CDR3 region: CSSSLGIPEQFF. The CDR3, as DNA: TGTTCCAGCAGCTTAGGTATTCCTGAGCAGTTCTTC.